These 9 T cell receptor beta chains were all obtained from the same sample, sequenced in a study of blood T cell repertoires in COVID-19. The table came from immunoSEQ multiplex PCR; TCRdb's copy has only in-frame clones and leaves some out. The table shows roughly 200,000 clones, with 70% to 90% occurring only once. Sequencing was performed on PBMCs or T cells enriched from blood (not recorded which). These receptors were obtained from a man aged 40-55 years who had recovered from COVID-19.

V is TRBV4-2 and J is TRBJ2-3, with 10 bases fitting TRBD2. The germline V gene encodes CDR1 LGHNA and CDR2 YNFKEQ. The CDR3 is made up of 16 amino acids. V lost 2 bases, J lost 2 bases, and 4 bases stayed unmatched. The DNA for the CDR3 is TGTGCCAGCAGCCAACATACTAGCGGGAACACAGATACGCAGTATTTT. Translated: CASSQHTSGNTDTQYF.

The chain carries TRBV27 and TRBJ2-5; tentative D call: TRBD1 (6 bases). V was cut by 7 bases and J by 3 bases, with 15 bases left in between. From germline, CDR1 is MNHEY and CDR2 SMNVEV (reference sequence). This CDR3 has 14 amino acids. CDR3 sequence reads: CASKIDRTKETQYF. For the CDR3, the DNA is TGTGCCAGCAAGATCGACAGGACCAAAGAGACCCAGTACTTC.

The CDR3 here is CASSLGFSRALDYEQYF. In nucleotides, the CDR3 is TGCGCCAGCAGCTTGGGGTTTTCGCGGGCTCTCGACTACGAGCAGTACTTC. The chain couples TRBV5-1 to TRBJ2-7; tentative D call: TRBD2 (5 bases). The germline CDR1 and CDR2 sequences are SGHRS and YFSETQ. Trimming pared 0 bases from V and 3 bases from J, leaving 19 bases between. CDR3 length equals 17 residues.

This clone was observed a few times. The V call is TRBV5-5, the J call TRBJ1-2; 7 bases are shared with TRBD1. The CDR3 extends over 15 amino acids. J was trimmed by 6 bases and V by 0 bases; bases with no gene match: 8. CDR1 and CDR2 (germline): SGHKS, YYEKEE (reference sequence). CDR3 DNA: TGTGCCAGCAGCTTGGAGTATTCAGGGGGAAATGGCTACACCTTC. As protein: CASSLEYSGGNGYTF.

This chain uses TRBV5-6 with TRBJ1-5; D is possibly TRBD1 (6 bases). V gave up 6 bases and J gave up 4 bases, with 8 bases separating them. The CDR3 is 12 residues long. The germline gives CDR1 SGHDT, CDR2 YYEEEE. In DNA form, the CDR3 reads TGTGCCAGCAAACAGGGAAATCAGCCCCAGCATTTT. It yields the protein CASKQGNQPQHF.

The rearrangement joins TRBV9 to TRBJ1-5, with D perhaps matching TRBD1 (5 bases). The V end lost 4 bases, the J end lost 3 bases, and 17 bases lay between the germline ends. The germline gives CDR1 SGDLS, CDR2 YYNGEE. The CDR3 spans 16 residues. CDR3 DNA sequence: TGTGCCAGCAGCCCCCGGGGGGACCTCCCCAATCAGCCCCAGCATTTT. Protein product: CASSPRGDLPNQPQHF. The complete variable domain, with remaining parts taken from reference TRBV9 and TRBJ1-5, reads DSGVTQTPKHLITATGQRVTLRCSPRSGDLSVYWYQQSLDQGLQFLIQYYNGEERAKGNILERFSAQQFPDLHSELNLSSLELGDSALYFCASSPRGDLPNQPQHFGDGTRLSIL.

The V gene is TRBV12-3 or TRBV12-4, the J gene TRBJ2-1, with D unresolved. The CDR3 contains 11 residues. Between the trimmed V and J ends, which lost 5 bases and 8 bases, there was a span of 7 bases. CDR3 sequence (DNA): TGTGCCAGCAGTCTGACTTATGAGCAGTTCTTC. Translating it yields CASSLTYEQFF.

V gene TRBV7-9 combines with J gene TRBJ2-4; tentatively, D is TRBD1 (6 bases). V was trimmed by 4 bases and J by 9 bases, leaving 19 bases between them. The V gene's germline CDR1 is SEHNR and CDR2 FQNEAQ (reference sequence). The CDR3 length is 15 residues. CDR3 loop: CASSSTGFVNSIQYF. In DNA form, the CDR3 reads TGTGCCAGCAGCTCCACAGGGTTTGTGAATTCCATTCAGTACTTC.

Only a few counts were recorded for this clone. The rearrangement uses TRBV4-1 and TRBJ1-4; the D gene is possibly TRBD1 (5 bases). CDR3 size: 15 residues. The germline V gene has CDR1 MGHRA and CDR2 YSYEKL. V shed 1 base and J shed 6 bases, with 12 bases lying between them. The CDR3 coding sequence is TGCGCCAGCAGCCAAGTTCCGATCAGGGATGAAAAACTGTTTTTT. As protein: CASSQVPIRDEKLFF.